The rows below give T cell receptor beta chains drawn from one sample of a study of blood T cell repertoires in COVID-19. This table comes from immunoSEQ multiplex PCR, and its TCRdb copy is limited to in-frame clones, with some not included. The sample yields roughly 200,000 clones, 84% seen once. Sequenced input: peripheral blood. Every receptor here comes from a woman at least 80 years old with COVID-19, enrolled during active disease. CDR3s include the opening cysteine and the closing phenylalanine or tryptophan. A D gene is named only where the DNA matches it firmly. Size is omitted from some rows. Given values are once, few, many or a class for expanded clones.

CDR3 protein: CASSRGQGQGFNEQFF
CDR3 DNA: TGCGCCAGCAGTCGGGGCCAGGGACAGGGCTTCAATGAGCAGTTCTTC
V gene: TRBV5-1
D gene: TRBD1
J gene: TRBJ2-1
clone size: -

CDR3 protein: CASSETGRETQYF
CDR3 DNA: TGTGCCAGCAGTGAAACAGGAAGAGAGACCCAGTACTTC
V gene: TRBV2
D gene: -
J gene: TRBJ2-5
clone size: -

CDR3 protein: CAISDGGTGNTIYF
CDR3 DNA: TGTGCCATCAGTGACGGAGGGACCGGAAACACCATATATTTT
V gene: TRBV10-3
D gene: -
J gene: TRBJ1-3
clone size: -

CDR3 protein: CASSHSGGPYNEQFF
CDR3 DNA: TGTGCCAGCAGCCACTCGGGGGGCCCTTACAATGAGCAGTTCTTC
V gene: TRBV11-3
D gene: -
J gene: TRBJ2-1
clone size: once

CDR3 protein: CASSDGGRGSFRGTDTQYF
CDR3 DNA: TGTGCCAGCAGTGACGGAGGGCGCGGGTCTTTCAGGGGCACAGATACGCAGTATTTT
V gene: TRBV6-1
D gene: -
J gene: TRBJ2-3
clone size: -

CDR3 protein: CASSRGGDQPQHF
CDR3 DNA: TGTGCCAGCAGCAGAGGGGGGGATCAGCCCCAGCATTTT
V gene: TRBV6-5
D gene: -
J gene: TRBJ1-5
clone size: -

CDR3 protein: CASSILQGLPEKLFF
CDR3 DNA: TGTGCCAGTAGTATTTTACAGGGGCTTCCTGAAAAACTGTTTTTT
V gene: TRBV19
D gene: TRBD1
J gene: TRBJ1-4
clone size: -

CDR3 protein: CASSPVGGGGETQYF
CDR3 DNA: TGTGCCAGCAGCCCGGTCGGAGGGGGGGGAGAGACCCAGTACTTC
V gene: TRBV11-1
D gene: -
J gene: TRBJ2-5
clone size: -

CDR3 protein: CASSPTAGGVLHGYTF
CDR3 DNA: TGTGCCAGCAGCCCAACCGCAGGGGGCGTGCTTCATGGCTACACCTTC
V gene: TRBV3-1/TRBV3-2
D gene: TRBD1
J gene: TRBJ1-2
clone size: -

CDR3 protein: CASTVGQEGHPLHF
CDR3 DNA: TGTGCCAGCACCGTCGGGCAGGAGGGTCACCCCCTCCACTTT
V gene: TRBV9
D gene: -
J gene: TRBJ1-6
clone size: -

CDR3 protein: CASSLSALRKTGYTEAFF
CDR3 DNA: TGTGCCAGCAGTTTAAGCGCCCTTAGAAAAACAGGGTACACTGAAGCTTTCTTT
V gene: TRBV27
D gene: -
J gene: TRBJ1-1
clone size: -

CDR3 protein: CASSKGQVNTEAFF
CDR3 DNA: TGTGCCAGCAGTAAGGGACAGGTAAACACTGAAGCTTTCTTT
V gene: TRBV7-2
D gene: TRBD1
J gene: TRBJ1-1
clone size: -

CDR3 protein: CASSLQGRGTDTQYF
CDR3 DNA: TGTGCCAGCAGCCTACAGGGGCGTGGGACAGATACGCAGTATTTT
V gene: TRBV7-9
D gene: TRBD1
J gene: TRBJ2-3
clone size: -

CDR3 protein: CSVAQGDEKLFF
CDR3 DNA: TGCAGCGTTGCTCAGGGGGATGAAAAACTGTTTTTT
V gene: TRBV29-1
D gene: TRBD1
J gene: TRBJ1-4
clone size: -

CDR3 protein: CASSPWGVMNTEAFF
CDR3 DNA: TGTGCCAGCAGTCCCTGGGGGGTAATGAACACTGAAGCTTTCTTT
V gene: TRBV28
D gene: -
J gene: TRBJ1-1
clone size: -

CDR3 protein: CASRIGTAYGYTF
CDR3 DNA: TGTGCCAGCAGGATCGGGACAGCCTATGGCTACACCTTC
V gene: TRBV28
D gene: TRBD1
J gene: TRBJ1-2
clone size: -

CDR3 protein: CASSRGSEAFF
CDR3 DNA: TGTGCCAGCAGCCGGGGGTCTGAAGCTTTCTTT
V gene: TRBV6-5
D gene: -
J gene: TRBJ1-1
clone size: few

CDR3 protein: CASSLGTTGTSYEQYF
CDR3 DNA: TGTGCCAGCAGTTTAGGAACCACAGGGACGTCCTACGAGCAGTACTTC
V gene: TRBV27
D gene: -
J gene: TRBJ2-7
clone size: -

CDR3 protein: CASNQGSEQYF
CDR3 DNA: TGCGCCAGCAATCAGGGGAGCGAGCAGTACTTC
V gene: TRBV5-1
D gene: -
J gene: TRBJ2-7
clone size: -

CDR3 protein: CASSHWYTQGEIGYTF
CDR3 DNA: TGTGCCAGCAGCCACTGGTACACACAGGGAGAAATCGGCTACACCTTC
V gene: TRBV3-1/TRBV3-2
D gene: -
J gene: TRBJ1-2
clone size: -

CDR3 protein: CASSDEGDRPQHF
CDR3 DNA: TGTGCCAGCAGTGACGAGGGAGATCGGCCCCAGCATTTT
V gene: TRBV2
D gene: -
J gene: TRBJ1-5
clone size: -

CDR3 protein: CASGTSGGFQETQYF
CDR3 DNA: TGTGCTAGTGGTACTAGCGGGGGGTTCCAAGAGACCCAGTACTTC
V gene: TRBV12-5
D gene: TRBD2
J gene: TRBJ2-5
clone size: once

CDR3 protein: CAGGDRGQETQYF
CDR3 DNA: TGTGCCGGGGGGGACAGGGGCCAAGAGACCCAGTACTTC
V gene: TRBV6-6
D gene: TRBD1
J gene: TRBJ2-5
clone size: -

CDR3 protein: CASSSGTENNEQFF
CDR3 DNA: TGTGCCAGCAGTTCCGGGACAGAAAACAATGAGCAGTTCTTC
V gene: TRBV6-5
D gene: TRBD1
J gene: TRBJ2-1
clone size: -

CDR3 protein: CAWSPQGGSGEAFF
CDR3 DNA: TGTGCCTGGAGCCCACAGGGGGGGTCCGGTGAAGCTTTCTTT
V gene: TRBV30
D gene: TRBD1
J gene: TRBJ1-1
clone size: -

CDR3 protein: CASSQDLVGTGGERMFF
CDR3 DNA: TGCGCCAGCAGCCAGGACTTGGTAGGGACAGGGGGCGAGAGGATGTTTTTT
V gene: TRBV5-1
D gene: TRBD1
J gene: TRBJ1-4
clone size: -

CDR3 protein: CASRFPGQGNYGYTF
CDR3 DNA: TGTGCCAGCAGGTTCCCGGGACAGGGGAACTATGGCTACACCTTC
V gene: TRBV2
D gene: TRBD1
J gene: TRBJ1-2
clone size: -

CDR3 protein: CASSDSRGAYNSPLHF
CDR3 DNA: TGCGCCAGCAGCGACTCCCGGGGGGCCTATAATTCACCCCTCCACTTT
V gene: TRBV4-1
D gene: -
J gene: TRBJ1-6
clone size: -

CDR3 protein: CASSPYQMGQMNTEAFF
CDR3 DNA: TGTGCCAGCTCACCGTATCAAATGGGCCAGATGAACACTGAAGCTTTCTTT
V gene: TRBV18
D gene: -
J gene: TRBJ1-1
clone size: -

CDR3 protein: CASSPLVRDSGVSSYNSPLHF
CDR3 DNA: TGTGCCAGCAGCCCACTCGTCCGGGACTCCGGCGTTAGCTCCTATAATTCACCCCTCCACTTT
V gene: TRBV21-1
D gene: -
J gene: TRBJ1-6
clone size: -

CDR3 protein: CASSYTGTSTDTQYF
CDR3 DNA: TGTGCCAGCAGTTATACGGGAACTAGCACAGATACGCAGTATTTT
V gene: TRBV6-2/TRBV6-3
D gene: -
J gene: TRBJ2-3
clone size: -

CDR3 protein: CASSLIQGNEQFF
CDR3 DNA: TGTGCCAGCAGCTTAATACAGGGCAATGAGCAGTTCTTC
V gene: TRBV7-2
D gene: -
J gene: TRBJ2-1
clone size: -

CDR3 protein: CASSAQDLNTEAFF
CDR3 DNA: TGCGCCAGCAGCGCCCAGGATCTGAACACTGAAGCTTTCTTT
V gene: TRBV5-1
D gene: -
J gene: TRBJ1-1
clone size: -

CDR3 protein: CASSSGTRRSYNEQFF
CDR3 DNA: TGTGCCAGCAGCTCGGGGACTCGTCGCTCCTACAATGAGCAGTTCTTC
V gene: TRBV7-3
D gene: -
J gene: TRBJ2-1
clone size: once

CDR3 protein: CAISVQDNSPLHF
CDR3 DNA: TGTGCCATCAGTGTTCAGGATAATTCACCCCTCCACTTT
V gene: TRBV10-3
D gene: -
J gene: TRBJ1-6
clone size: -

CDR3 protein: CASSQAGDRIYGYTF
CDR3 DNA: TGTGCCAGCAGCCAAGCGGGGGACAGGATCTATGGCTACACCTTC
V gene: TRBV4-2
D gene: TRBD1
J gene: TRBJ1-2
clone size: once

CDR3 protein: CASSPGVNTGELFF
CDR3 DNA: TGTGCCAGCAGCCCCGGGGTGAACACCGGGGAGCTGTTTTTT
V gene: TRBV3-1/TRBV3-2
D gene: -
J gene: TRBJ2-2
clone size: once

CDR3 protein: CASSLPGVGNEKLFF
CDR3 DNA: TGTGCCAGCAGTTTACCAGGGGTGGGTAATGAAAAACTGTTTTTT
V gene: TRBV28
D gene: -
J gene: TRBJ1-4
clone size: -